What follows are 14 T cell receptor beta chains derived from one specimen sequenced in a study of T cells in Graves' hyperthyroidism and ophthalmopathy. It was RNA transcripts that yielded the amplified TCR beta CDR3 regions. The TCR CDR3 first-round RT-PCR relied on the HTBI primer set. In TCRdb, the multiplex PCR reads were re-called with MiXCR into one record per CDR3 protein. The data show roughly 600,000 distinct CDR3 sequences, with 14% seen just once and around an eighth held by the top ten. Sequenced sample: blood. Receptors originate from a woman in her 50s with Graves' ophthalmopathy.

The sample holds many counts of this clonotype. The gene calls are TRBV2 and TRBJ2-7; D is unresolved. This CDR3 is built from 12 residues. Germline loops: CDR1 SNHLY, CDR2 FYNNEI. Trimming stripped 7 bases from V and 4 bases from J, with 11 bases between. CDR3 DNA: TGTGCCAGCAATTCCGATTTGTACGAGCAGTACTTC. It encodes CASNSDLYEQYF. Full variable domain (missing parts from reference TRBV2 and TRBJ2-7): EPEVTQTPSHQVTQMGQEVILRCVPISNHLYFYWYRQILGQKVEFLVSFYNNEISEKSEIFDDQFSVERPDGSNFTLKIRSTKLEDSAMYFCASNSDLYEQYFGPGTRLTVT.

V usage is TRBV5-4 and J usage is TRBJ2-2; D gene uncertain. The V and J ends lost 5 bases and 1 base respectively, with 9 bases between them. This CDR3 is built from 14 residues. CDR1 and CDR2 (germline): SGHNT, YYREEE (reference sequence). The CDR3, as DNA: TGTGCCAGCAGTCGCCAACAGAACACCGGGGAGCTGTTTTTT. Encoded protein: CASSRQQNTGELFF.

The chain employs TRBV19 and TRBJ1-2, with 12 bases lining up with TRBD1. The germline V gene has CDR1 LNHDA and CDR2 SQIVND (reference sequence). With 7 bases clipped from V and 7 bases from J, the junction kept 7 bases outside the gene matches. This CDR3 contains 14 residues. DNA of the CDR3: TGTGCCAGTAAGACGGGACAGGGGGCCGGTGGCTACACCTTC. Translating gives CASKTGQGAGGYTF.

This clonotype came up many times. The rearrangement uses TRBV20-1 and TRBJ2-1; D might be TRBD2 (6 bases). CDR1 is DFQATT, CDR2 SNEGSKA, per germline (reference sequence). Between the trimmed V and J ends, which lost 6 bases and 0 bases, there was a span of 12 bases. The CDR3 contains 14 residues. The chain's CDR3 is CSAWDSSSYNEQFF. CDR3 in DNA: TGCAGTGCCTGGGACTCCAGCTCCTACAATGAGCAGTTCTTC.

This clonotype was seen at least ten times. J is TRBJ1-1 and V is TRBV18, with D hard to call. Germline V gene lookup returns CDR1 KGHSH and CDR2 LQKENI. With 3 bases removed from V and 1 base from J, the gap between germline ends came to 12 bases. The length of the CDR3 is 15 residues. CDR3 DNA sequence: TGTGCCAGCTCACCGATCCCGCAGACGAACACTGAAGCTTTCTTT. Protein: CASSPIPQTNTEAFF.

This clonotype was seen many times. This chain links TRBV18 with TRBJ2-7; D ambiguous. The CDR3 covers 14 residues. CDR1 is KGHSH, CDR2 LQKENI, per germline. V lost 8 bases to trimming and J lost 0 bases, with 14 bases between them. The CDR3, as DNA: TGTGCCAGCAAATCGACCGTCAGCTCCTACGAGCAGTACTTC. Translating it yields CASKSTVSSYEQYF. Complete variable domain (other parts from reference TRBV18 and TRBJ2-7): NAGVMQNPRHLVRRRGQEARLRCSPMKGHSHVYWYRQLPEEGLKFMVYLQKENIIDESGMPKERFSAEFPKEGPSILRIQQVVRGDSAAYFCASKSTVSSYEQYFGPGTRLTVT.

This clonotype was seen a handful of times. V gene TRBV25-1 combines with J gene TRBJ1-4; D is ambiguous. The CDR3 contains 15 residues. Germline CDR1 reads MGHDK; CDR2 reads SYGVNS. Trimming pared 1 base from V and 10 bases from J, leaving 16 bases between. The CDR3 spells CASSESGGLGGKLFF. Written as DNA, the CDR3 is TGTGCCAGCAGTGAATCGGGCGGCTTGGGAGGAAAACTGTTTTTT.

A few counts support this clonotype. J is TRBJ2-3 and V is TRBV5-1; tentatively, D is TRBD2 (6 bases). The CDR3 spans 15 residues. V lost 1 base to trimming and J lost 2 bases, with 11 bases between them. Germline loops: CDR1 SGHRS, CDR2 YFSETQ. The CDR3 DNA sequence: TGCGCCAGCAGCTTGTTGGCTAGCGACACAGATACGCAGTATTTT. Its protein product is CASSLLASDTDTQYF.

This clonotype was detected only a few times. The gene calls are TRBV19 and TRBJ2-1; 7 positions agree with TRBD1. The V and J ends lost 11 bases and 6 bases, in that order; junction bases with no gene match: 10. CDR3 length: 13 amino acids. The germline gives CDR1 LNHDA, CDR2 SQIVND (reference sequence). CDR3 region: CAVSGQHLNEQFF. In DNA form, the CDR3 reads TGTGCCGTCTCGGGACAGCATCTCAATGAGCAGTTCTTC.

The chain carries TRBV19 and TRBJ1-2; no clear D. Germline V lookup: CDR1 LNHDA, CDR2 SQIVND (reference sequence). V was trimmed by 4 bases and J by 2 bases, leaving 11 bases between them. CDR3 length: 14 residues. The CDR3 region has the DNA TGTGCCAGTAGTACTATAGGCTTAAACTATGGCTACACCTTC. It specifies CASSTIGLNYGYTF.

This clonotype came up many times. The chain joins TRBV9 to TRBJ2-3; 10 nucleotides match TRBD2. The CDR3 has 18 amino acids. Germline V CDR1 and CDR2: SGDLS, YYNGEE. Unmatched junction bases numbered 9, after V lost 0 bases and J lost 2 bases. The CDR3 protein is CASSVVPTGTSATDTQYF. CDR3 nucleotide sequence: TGTGCCAGCAGCGTAGTACCCACCGGGACTAGCGCCACAGATACGCAGTATTTT. Combining the CDR3 with reference TRBV9 and TRBJ2-3 gives the whole variable domain DSGVTQTPKHLITATGQRVTLRCSPRSGDLSVYWYQQSLDQGLQFLIQYYNGEERAKGNILERFSAQQFPDLHSELNLSSLELGDSALYFCASSVVPTGTSATDTQYFGPGTRLTVL.

This clonotype was counted at least ten times. The CDR3 region has the DNA TGTGCCAGCAGTAAGACCGGGATCACTGAAGCTTTCTTT. This sequence encodes CASSKTGITEAFF. The chain uses TRBV12-3 or TRBV12-4 and TRBJ1-1; unclear D gene. CDR3 length: 13 residues. V was trimmed by 5 bases and J by 4 bases, leaving 11 bases between them.

CDR3: CASSQGPGQLTAGELFF. CDR3 DNA sequence: TGCGCCAGCAGCCAGGGACCGGGACAGCTTACCGCCGGGGAGCTGTTTTTT. The chain carries TRBV4-1 and TRBJ2-2; 7 bases are shared with TRBD1. V lost 3 bases, J lost 6 bases, and 13 bases stayed unmatched. The CDR3 consists of 17 residues. CDR1 is MGHRA, CDR2 YSYEKL, per germline.

This clonotype appeared many times. CDR3 DNA: TGTGCCAGCAGACCGGGGACCTATATAGGGGAGACCCAGTACTTC. Amino acids: CASRPGTYIGETQYF. The V call is TRBV5-4, the J call TRBJ2-5; D may correspond to TRBD1 or TRBD2 (5 bases each). The CDR3 consists of 15 residues. Germline CDR1 SGHNT, CDR2 YYREEE (reference sequence). Trimming pared 5 bases from V and 5 bases from J, leaving 19 bases between.